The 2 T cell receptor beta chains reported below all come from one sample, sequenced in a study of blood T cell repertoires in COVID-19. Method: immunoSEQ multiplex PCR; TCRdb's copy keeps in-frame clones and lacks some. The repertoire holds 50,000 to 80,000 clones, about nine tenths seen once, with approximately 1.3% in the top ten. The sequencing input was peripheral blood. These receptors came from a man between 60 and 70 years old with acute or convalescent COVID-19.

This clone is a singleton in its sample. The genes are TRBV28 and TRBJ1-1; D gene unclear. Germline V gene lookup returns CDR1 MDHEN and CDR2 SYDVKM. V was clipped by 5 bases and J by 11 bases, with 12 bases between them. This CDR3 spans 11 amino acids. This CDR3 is CASSLGRRAFF. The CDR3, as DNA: TGTGCCAGCAGTCTCGGAAGGCGGGCTTTCTTT.

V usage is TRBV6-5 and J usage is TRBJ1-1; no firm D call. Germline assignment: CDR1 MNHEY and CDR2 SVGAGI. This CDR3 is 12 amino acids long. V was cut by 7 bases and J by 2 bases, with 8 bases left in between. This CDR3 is CASIASNTEAFF. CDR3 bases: TGTGCCAGCATAGCAAGTAACACTGAAGCTTTCTTT.